This T cell receptor (beta chain) appears in the sequencing data of a study of cytomegalovirus exposure and HLA in healthy donors. Primers included in the PCR were 60 Vbeta and 13 Jbeta primers. Repertoires were generated with immunoSEQ multiplex PCR, while TCRdb's copy carries only in-frame clones and drops some. Among 90,000 to 150,000 clones listed, approximately 81% were seen once. CDR1 and CDR2 (germline): LGHNA, YSLEER. Trimming removed 0 bases at V and 4 bases at J, with 14 bases between. The CDR3 has 16 amino acids. The receptor was derived from a woman in her 40s in good health and CMV-seronegative. The source material was PBMCs. The rearrangement joins TRBV4-3 to TRBJ2-3; TRBD2 is a possible D gene (5 bases). The CDR3 DNA reads as TGCGCCAGCAGCCAAGATGTCACGGGAACGGCAGATACGCAGTATTTT. Residues: CASSQDVTGTADTQYF.